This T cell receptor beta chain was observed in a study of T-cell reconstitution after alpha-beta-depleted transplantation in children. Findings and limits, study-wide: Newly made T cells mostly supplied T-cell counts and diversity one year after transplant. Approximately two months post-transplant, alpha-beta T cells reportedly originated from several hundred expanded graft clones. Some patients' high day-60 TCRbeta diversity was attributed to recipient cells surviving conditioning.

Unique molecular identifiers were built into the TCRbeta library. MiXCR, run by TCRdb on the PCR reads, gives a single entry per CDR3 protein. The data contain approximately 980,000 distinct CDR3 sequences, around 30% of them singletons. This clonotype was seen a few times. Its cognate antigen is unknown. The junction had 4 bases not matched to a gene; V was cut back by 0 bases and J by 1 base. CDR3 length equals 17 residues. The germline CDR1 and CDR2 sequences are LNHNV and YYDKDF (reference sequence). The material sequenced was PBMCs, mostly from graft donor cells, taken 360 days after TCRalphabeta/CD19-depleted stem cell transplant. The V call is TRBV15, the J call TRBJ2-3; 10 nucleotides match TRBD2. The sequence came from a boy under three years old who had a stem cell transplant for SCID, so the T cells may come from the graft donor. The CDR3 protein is CATSRDYTSGGTDTQYF. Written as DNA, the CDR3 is TGTGCCACCAGCAGAGATTATACTAGCGGGGGCACAGATACGCAGTATTTT. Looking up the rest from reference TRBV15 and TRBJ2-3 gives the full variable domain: DAMVIQNPRYQVTQFGKPVTLSCSQTLNHNVMYWYQQKSSQAPKLLFHYYDKDFNNEADTPDNFQSRRPNTSFCFLDIRSPGLGDTAMYLCATSRDYTSGGTDTQYFGPGTRLTVL.